The 23 T cell receptor beta chains reported below all come from one sample, sequenced in a study of shared clonotypes between healthy human individuals. Method: immunoSEQ multiplex PCR; TCRdb's copy keeps in-frame clones and lacks some. The sample contains 2.3 million or so clones, 80% to 95% of which appear only once. Sequencing used naive CD4+ T cells from PBMCs. Subset defined: CD45RA+ positively selected. The source is a man between 18 and 29 years old in good health. Some clones in this sample may be carry-over from other donors' samples.

V gene TRBV7-3 combines with J gene TRBJ2-7; the D is unclear. The CDR3 spans 13 residues. The V gene lost 2 bases and the J gene lost 1 base, with 6 bases spanning the gap. Germline V gene lookup returns CDR1 SGHTA and CDR2 FQGTGA. The CDR3 reads CASSLDRSYEQYF. CDR3 in DNA: TGTGCCAGCAGCTTAGACCGGTCCTACGAGCAGTACTTC.

The chain couples TRBV18 to TRBJ2-5, with D perhaps assigned TRBD1 or TRBD2 (6 bases each). With 2 bases removed from V and 0 bases from J, the gap between germline ends came to 10 bases. The CDR3 totals 15 residues. Germline V gives CDR1 KGHSH, CDR2 LQKENI. The CDR3 loop reads CASSPTGGYQETQYF. The CDR3, as DNA: TGTGCCAGCTCACCAACCGGGGGCTACCAAGAGACCCAGTACTTC.

The rearrangement uses TRBV5-1 and TRBJ2-3; weak D call: TRBD1 (6 bases). Germline loops: CDR1 SGHRS, CDR2 YFSETQ. Trimming left V 3 bases short and J 2 bases short, with 16 bases between. The CDR3 is 16 residues long. The CDR3 sequence: CASSSTHTGSTDTQYF. The CDR3 nucleotides are TGCGCCAGCAGCTCAACGCATACAGGGTCCACAGATACGCAGTATTTT.

Regarding this clone: Other DNA sequences in the same sample also yield this CDR3. V usage is TRBV19 and J usage is TRBJ2-7, with D perhaps TRBD2 (5 bases). V was shortened by 2 bases and J by 2 bases, with 10 bases between the two germline ends. Germline CDR1 is LNHDA and CDR2 is SQIVND (reference sequence). The CDR3 totals 14 residues. The CDR3 region has the DNA TGTGCCAGTAGTATAAGCGGCGCCGCCTACGAGCAGTACTTC. Translated: CASSISGAAYEQYF.

The chain uses TRBV5-1 and TRBJ2-5, with TRBD1 matching 11 bases. This CDR3 has 17 amino acids. The V and J ends lost 0 bases and 5 bases, in that order; junction bases with no gene match: 9. Germline loops: CDR1 SGHRS, CDR2 YFSETQ. CDR3 loop: CASSLAVGQGALETQYF. For the CDR3, the DNA is TGCGCCAGCAGCTTGGCCGTAGGACAGGGGGCACTGGAGACCCAGTACTTC.

The rearrangement uses TRBV21-1 and TRBJ1-3. TRBV21-1 is classified as a pseudogene. The CDR3 has 14 residues. The CDR3 protein is CASSKDRSGNTIYF. The CDR3 bases are TGTGCCAGCAGCAAAGATAGATCTGGAAACACCATATATTTT.

On this clone itself: Other DNA sequences from this sample encode an identical CDR3 as well. The rearrangement uses TRBV28 and TRBJ1-1; D not resolved. Looked up from germline, CDR1 is MDHEN and CDR2 is SYDVKM. CDR3 length: 13 residues. Trimming shortened V by 5 bases and J by 2 bases, and 9 bases separated the two germline ends. The CDR3 DNA is TGTGCCAGCAGTCGAAGGGAAAACACTGAAGCTTTCTTT. Its protein is CASSRRENTEAFF.

The gene calls are TRBV2 and TRBJ2-5; the D gene is possibly TRBD1 (5 bases). The length of the CDR3 is 13 residues. Germline lookup yields CDR1 SNHLY and CDR2 FYNNEI. Trimming left V 4 bases short and J 3 bases short, with 9 bases between. The DNA of the CDR3 is TGTGCCAGCAGTGGTGGCAGGGAAGAGACCCAGTACTTC. Encoded protein: CASSGGREETQYF.

The chain joins TRBV28 to TRBJ2-7, with D hard to call. V was clipped by 7 bases and J by 1 base, with 5 bases between them. The V gene's germline CDR1 is MDHEN and CDR2 SYDVKM. The CDR3 spans 11 residues. CDR3 bases: TGTGCCAGCACCCAATCCTACGAGCAGTACTTC. As protein: CASTQSYEQYF.

The V gene is TRBV5-1, the J gene TRBJ2-1, with 10 bases identical to TRBD1. This CDR3 contains 14 residues. Germline values: CDR1 SGHRS, CDR2 YFSETQ. The trim removed 4 bases at V and 5 bases at J, leaving 3 bases unmatched. The CDR3 DNA follows: TGCGCCAGCAGCGGGACAGGGGCGGACAATGAGCAGTTCTTC. The encoded protein is CASSGTGADNEQFF.

A note on this clone: The sample holds other DNA sequences that translate to the same CDR3. The J gene is TRBJ2-2, the V gene TRBV18, with D unresolved. The CDR3 is 12 residues long. Germline V gene lookup returns CDR1 KGHSH and CDR2 LQKENI. The V end lost 6 bases, the J end lost 4 bases, and 6 bases lay between the germline ends. CDR3 sequence (DNA): TGTGCCAGCTCGTCAGGCACCGGGGAGCTGTTTTTT. Amino acid sequence: CASSSGTGELFF.

This chain uses TRBV6-6 with TRBJ1-1, with D possibly TRBD1 on 5 matching bases. With 7 bases removed from V and 1 base from J, the gap between germline ends came to 10 bases. The germline V gene encodes CDR1 MNHNY and CDR2 SVGAGI (reference sequence). The CDR3 has 13 residues. The CDR3 is CASNAGKNTEAFF. For the CDR3, the DNA is TGTGCCAGCAATGCAGGGAAGAACACTGAAGCTTTCTTT.

The V gene is TRBV10-3, the J gene TRBJ2-5, with 8 positions matching TRBD2. CDR3 size: 15 residues. Germline CDR1 and CDR2: ENHRY and SYGVKD. V gave up 6 bases and J gave up 5 bases; unmatched junction bases: 11. The CDR3 region has the DNA TGTGCCATCAGCCACCCCGGGACTAGAGGGGAGACCCAGTACTTC. Its translation: CAISHPGTRGETQYF.

The chain has TRBV7-3 and TRBJ2-2, with 7 bases lining up with TRBD1. From germline, CDR1 is SGHTA and CDR2 FQGTGA. CDR3 size: 17 residues. V lost 4 bases and J lost 2; bases outside the gene matches: 10. CDR3 residues: CASSSYGTARNTGELFF. For the CDR3, the DNA is TGTGCCAGCAGCTCCTATGGGACAGCGCGAAACACCGGGGAGCTGTTTTTT.

This clone was picked up one time. The chain recombines TRBV27 with TRBJ2-7, with TRBD2 identical over 10 bases. Trimming cost V 6 bases and J 6 bases; bases outside gene matches: 11. Germline loops: CDR1 MNHEY, CDR2 SMNVEV (reference sequence). This CDR3 has 15 residues. The CDR3 bases are TGTGCCAGCAGCCAACTAGCGGGATGGAGGGCCGAGCAGTACTTC. The encoded protein is CASSQLAGWRAEQYF.

The V and J genes are TRBV5-1 and TRBJ2-6; no firm D call. Trimming took off 4 bases at V and 0 bases at J, with 8 bases between the two ends. CDR1 is SGHRS, CDR2 YFSETQ, per germline. The CDR3 length is 15 residues. The CDR3, as DNA: TGCGCCAGCAGCGAAACCAGCTCTGGGGCCAACGTCCTGACTTTC. Its translation is CASSETSSGANVLTF.

The genes are TRBV7-9 and TRBJ2-5, with D maybe TRBD2 (6 bases). Germline V gene lookup returns CDR1 SEHNR and CDR2 FQNEAQ (reference sequence). V shed 3 bases and J shed 5 bases, with 10 bases lying between them. The CDR3 sequence is 13 residues long. The CDR3 spells CASSLTSRETQYF. CDR3 DNA sequence: TGTGCCAGCAGCTTGACTAGTCGGGAGACCCAGTACTTC.

The V gene is TRBV2, the J gene TRBJ2-3, with TRBD2 identical over 8 bases. CDR1 is SNHLY, CDR2 FYNNEI, per germline. Germline trimming cut 6 bases from V and 4 bases from J; bases unmatched to any gene: 6. The CDR3 loop spans 14 amino acids. Here the CDR3 reads CASSGTRGADTQYF. The CDR3, as DNA: TGTGCCAGCAGCGGGACTAGAGGGGCAGATACGCAGTATTTT.

The chain has TRBV7-6 and TRBJ2-1; tentative D call: TRBD2 (6 bases). The CDR3 is 12 residues long. V gave up 3 bases and J gave up 13 bases, with 13 bases separating them. CDR1 and CDR2 from the germline V gene are SGHVS and FNYEAQ. In nucleotides, the CDR3 is TGTGCCAGCAGCTTTGAGTCCGGGGGACAGTTCTTC. Its translation: CASSFESGGQFF.

Remarks on this clone: This sample includes further DNA sequences coding for the same CDR3. The J gene is TRBJ1-4, the V gene TRBV9; D remains unclear. The V gene's germline CDR1 is SGDLS and CDR2 YYNGEE. The CDR3 runs 13 residues. Trimming took off 0 bases at V and 4 bases at J, with 4 bases between the two ends. CDR3 region: CASSVGVNEKLFF. DNA of the CDR3: TGTGCCAGCAGCGTAGGTGTTAATGAAAAACTGTTTTTT.

This clone was detected once. The chain combines TRBV5-4 with TRBJ2-5; 9 bases are a match to TRBD2. In germline, CDR1 is SGHNT, CDR2 YYREEE (reference sequence). The CDR3 is 16 residues long. V lost 5 bases to trimming and J lost 5 bases; unmatched junction nucleotides: 13. The CDR3 region is CASRRGGSGAPETQYF. For the CDR3, the DNA is TGTGCCAGCAGGCGGGGGGGGAGTGGTGCTCCGGAGACCCAGTACTTC.

The chain links TRBV5-1 to TRBJ2-7; the match to TRBD2 covers 7 bases. The CDR3 totals 16 residues. V shed 1 base, J shed 2 bases, and the junction held 9 bases outside the gene matches. Germline V gives CDR1 SGHRS, CDR2 YFSETQ. Here the CDR3 DNA reads TGCGCCAGCAGCTTGCAACTAGCGAGGGGAGCCTACGAGCAGTACTTC. This encodes CASSLQLARGAYEQYF.

Points on this clone: This CDR3 is also generated by other DNA sequences in the sample. V usage is TRBV14 and J usage is TRBJ1-1, with 7 positions matching TRBD1. The CDR3 has 13 residues. Looked up from germline, CDR1 is SGHDN and CDR2 is FVKESK. The ends lost 4 bases at V and 5 bases at J; junction bases unmatched: 4. This CDR3 reads CASSRQGGTEAFF. CDR3 DNA: TGTGCCAGCAGCCGACAGGGAGGGACTGAAGCTTTCTTT.